Below, one TCR beta chain is given with its context. The target antigen is unknown. Germline V lookup: CDR1 MNHEY, CDR2 SVGEGT. The CDR3 contains 14 residues. Trimming stripped 2 bases from V and 11 bases from J, with 16 bases between. This entry belongs to a study of TIL therapy for anti-PD-1-resistant metastatic lung cancer. Overall study context: Tumors were harvested before any PD-1/PD-L1 blockade. Median tumor PD-L1 proportion score was roughly 6%. General study results and limits: The baseline peripheral repertoire was partially replaced by infused TIL clonotypes that later decayed.

This was the immunoSEQ v3 assay. Clones were read by immunoSEQ multiplex PCR, and TCRdb kept only the in-frame ones, dropping some. The table lists roughly 58,000 clones, 80% to 90% of them singletons, with 2.9% in the top ten. Time point given: pre-treatment sample, taken before nivolumab and TIL therapy. This chain links TRBV6-2 or TRBV6-3 with TRBJ1-5, with D uncertain. This sequence was found in a person between 25 and 79 years old with non-small cell lung cancer. This specimen consisted of blood, obtained at baseline. DNA for the CDR3: TGTGCCAGCAGTTACAGCCGGGCTTCTAAGGCCCAGCATTTT. Protein sequence: CASSYSRASKAQHF.